The sequence of this T cell receptor (beta chain) was determined in a study of T cell responses to AZD1222 COVID-19 vaccine. A remark on this clone: The antigen is unknown.

TCRdb keeps only in-frame clones here, not all; method: immunoSEQ multiplex PCR. Among some 97,000 clones, 70% to 90% were seen once, and the ten largest hold 4% to 4.5%. The CDR3 loop spans 14 amino acids. The V gene's germline CDR1 is LGHDT and CDR2 YNNKEL (reference sequence). Trimming left V 3 bases short and J 1 base short, with 7 bases between. The study's findings and limits: White British donors predominated, females outnumbered males, and clonal diversity was possibly underestimated.

The chain links TRBV3-1 (or the pseudogene TRBV3-2) to TRBJ2-4; unclear D gene. This receptor was taken from an adult in good health. Sequencing used peripheral blood, obtained on day 0 of MenACWY control vaccination. CDR3 DNA sequence: TGTGCCAGCAGCCAGGACCTGGCCAAAAACATTCAGTACTTC. This encodes CASSQDLAKNIQYF.